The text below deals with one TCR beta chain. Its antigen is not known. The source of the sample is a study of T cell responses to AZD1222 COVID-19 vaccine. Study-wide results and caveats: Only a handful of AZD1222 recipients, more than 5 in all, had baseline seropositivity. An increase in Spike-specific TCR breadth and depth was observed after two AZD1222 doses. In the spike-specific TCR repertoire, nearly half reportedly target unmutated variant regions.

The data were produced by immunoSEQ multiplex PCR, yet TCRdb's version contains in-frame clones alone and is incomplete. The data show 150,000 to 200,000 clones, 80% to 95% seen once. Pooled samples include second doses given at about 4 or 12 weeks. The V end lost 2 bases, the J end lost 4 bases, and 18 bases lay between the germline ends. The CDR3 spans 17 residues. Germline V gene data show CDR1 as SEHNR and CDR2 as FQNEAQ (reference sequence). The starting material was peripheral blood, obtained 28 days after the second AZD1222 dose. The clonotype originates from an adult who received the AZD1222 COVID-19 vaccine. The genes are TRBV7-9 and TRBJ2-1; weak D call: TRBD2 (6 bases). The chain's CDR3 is CASSLSGAQRAYNEQFF. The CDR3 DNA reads TGTGCCAGCAGCTTATCTGGGGCCCAGCGGGCTTACAATGAGCAGTTCTTC.